This entry lists 21 T cell receptor beta chains sequenced from one sample in a study of identical twins. TCRdb re-derived calls from the 5' RACE reads in MiXCR, one entry per CDR3 protein. The sample has about 920,000 distinct CDR3 sequences, roughly an eighth seen once. This sample also appeared in a second study, on yellow fever vaccine responses in identical twins.

The sample was PBMCs. These receptors came from a young woman in good health.

This clonotype has more than one count but fewer than ten. The J gene is TRBJ2-1, the V gene TRBV10-3; a weak D match, TRBD2 (5 bases). This CDR3 comprises 15 residues. The germline V gene encodes CDR1 ENHRY and CDR2 SYGVKD. V gave up 0 bases and J gave up 6 bases, with 12 bases separating them. DNA of the CDR3: TGTGCCATCAGTGAGTCCCTAGCCCGGGCCAATGAGCAGTTCTTC. Amino acid sequence: CAISESLARANEQFF.

This sequence joins TRBV7-2 and TRBJ2-7; D is ambiguous. Between the trimmed V and J ends, which lost 1 base and 1 base, there was a span of 11 bases. CDR3 length equals 15 residues. In germline, CDR1 is SGHTA, CDR2 FQGNSA. This chain's CDR3 is CASSLGSHESYEQYF. In DNA, the CDR3 is TGTGCCAGCAGCTTAGGGTCACACGAATCCTACGAGCAGTACTTC.

The V call is TRBV12-3 or TRBV12-4, the J call TRBJ2-5, with 8 bases identical to TRBD1. The CDR3 is 14 residues long. The V and J ends lost 5 bases and 2 bases, in that order; junction bases with no gene match: 4. The CDR3 coding sequence is TGTGCCAGCAGTGGGACAGGCCCTCAAGAGACCCAGTACTTC. It yields the protein CASSGTGPQETQYF.

The genes are TRBV11-2 and TRBJ2-7; a weak D match, TRBD1 (6 bases). The CDR3 runs 19 residues. V dropped 5 bases and J dropped 4 bases, with 30 bases sitting between them. From germline, CDR1 is SGHAT and CDR2 FQNNGV. Written as DNA, the CDR3 is TGTGCCAGCAGCCCAACCGCTCGACGTACTCCGGGACACTCTTACGAGCAGTACTTC. It encodes CASSPTARRTPGHSYEQYF.

This clonotype was found many times. This chain links TRBV5-1 with TRBJ2-1; TRBD2 matches 10 bases. Germline CDR1 reads SGHRS; CDR2 reads YFSETQ. The CDR3 is made up of 16 amino acids. The V and J ends lost 2 bases and 1 base, in that order; junction bases with no gene match: 3. The CDR3 nucleotides are TGCGCCAGCAGCTTCCGGACTAGCGGATCCTACAATGAGCAGTTCTTC. It yields the protein CASSFRTSGSYNEQFF.

This clonotype was seen only a few times. The V gene is TRBV9, the J gene TRBJ2-7, with 7 bases aligning to TRBD2. The CDR3 length is 15 residues. Germline trimming cut 0 bases from V and 3 bases from J; bases unmatched to any gene: 6. Germline V gene sequence: CDR1 SGDLS, CDR2 YYNGEE. CDR3 residues: CASSVDGGRIYEQYF. The DNA for the CDR3 is TGTGCCAGCAGCGTAGATGGCGGGAGAATCTACGAGCAGTACTTC.

J is TRBJ2-5 and V is TRBV6-1; maybe TRBD2 (6 bases). The CDR3 spans 15 residues. The V gene lost 4 bases and the J gene lost 4 bases, with 16 bases spanning the gap. Germline-derived CDR1 and CDR2 are MNHNS and SASEGT. CDR3 protein: CASSATIAGGETQYF. The CDR3 region has the DNA TGTGCCAGCAGTGCCACCATAGCCGGGGGAGAGACCCAGTACTTC.

This clonotype has a handful of counts. The V call is TRBV20-1, the J call TRBJ1-5; D is undetermined. The CDR3 is 14 residues long. The germline CDR1 and CDR2 sequences are DFQATT and SNEGSKA (reference sequence). V was clipped by 2 bases and J by 3 bases, with 11 bases between them. The CDR3 region has the DNA TGCAGTGCTAGACCCGGCAGCACCAATCAGCCCCAGCATTTT. Its protein is CSARPGSTNQPQHF.

This clonotype showed up just a few times. The gene calls are TRBV7-8 and TRBJ2-7, with D tentatively TRBD2 (6 bases). This CDR3 is built from 15 residues. Trimming cost V 5 bases and J 0 bases, with 14 bases left between them. Germline V gene lookup returns CDR1 SGHVS and CDR2 FQNEAQ. This CDR3 is CASSHRLDYSYEQYF. DNA for the CDR3: TGTGCCAGCAGCCACCGGTTGGACTACTCCTACGAGCAGTACTTC. Full variable domain (missing parts from reference TRBV7-8 and TRBJ2-7): GAGVSQSPRYKVAKRGQDVALRCDPISGHVSLFWYQQALGQGPEFLTYFQNEAQLDKSGLPSDRFFAERPEGSVSTLKIQRTQQEDSAVYLCASSHRLDYSYEQYFGPGTRLTVT.

The V call is TRBV25-1, the J call TRBJ2-1; 9 bases line up with TRBD2. This CDR3 is built from 15 residues. The germline V gene encodes CDR1 MGHDK and CDR2 SYGVNS. The V gene end was trimmed by 6 bases and the J gene end by 10 bases; junction bases not matched to a gene: 13. CDR3 residues: CASSEGGGRAQEQFF. The CDR3 DNA follows: TGTGCCAGCAGCGAGGGTGGCGGGAGGGCGCAGGAGCAGTTCTTC.

CDR3 nucleotides: TGCAGTGCTAGCCGGGTAGTCGACAGCACTGAAGCTTTCTTT. Its translation: CSASRVVDSTEAFF. The chain is built from TRBV20-1 and TRBJ1-1, with a possible D match to TRBD1 (5 bases). The CDR3 runs 14 residues. Germline V gene lookup returns CDR1 DFQATT and CDR2 SNEGSKA (reference sequence). The ends were cut back, 3 bases at V and 4 bases at J, with 15 bases in the middle.

This chain joins TRBV27 and TRBJ2-7, with TRBD2 matching over 11 bases. Trimming cost V 10 bases and J 2 bases; bases outside gene matches: 10. CDR1 MNHEY and CDR2 SMNVEV come from the germline V gene (reference sequence). This CDR3 is 15 amino acids long. CDR3 region: CATIRLAGTTYEQYF. The CDR3 nucleotides read TGTGCCACCATACGACTAGCGGGGACAACCTACGAGCAGTACTTC.

The chain couples TRBV12-3 or TRBV12-4 to TRBJ2-2, with 7 bases matching TRBD1. This CDR3 has 17 amino acids. V shed 6 bases and J 0 bases; nucleotides not matched to a gene: 10. CDR3 amino acids: CASRDRAGTTNTGELFF. The CDR3 DNA sequence: TGTGCCAGCAGAGACAGGGCCGGGACCACGAACACCGGGGAGCTGTTTTTT.

This clonotype has a handful of counts. The chain couples TRBV3-1 to TRBJ2-7; 9 bases match TRBD1. CDR3 size: 16 residues. V lost 1 base to trimming and J lost 3 bases; unmatched junction nucleotides: 7. Germline-derived CDR1 and CDR2 are LGHDT and YNNKEL (reference sequence). CDR3 region: CASSQGAGQGNYEQYF. CDR3 DNA: TGTGCCAGCAGCCAAGGAGCGGGACAGGGCAACTACGAGCAGTACTTC.

Only a few counts were recorded for this clonotype. V and J are TRBV20-1 and TRBJ2-3, with 10 positions matching TRBD1. V gave up 3 bases and J gave up 1 base; unmatched junction bases: 10. This CDR3 is built from 17 residues. Germline V gene lookup returns CDR1 DFQATT and CDR2 SNEGSKA (reference sequence). This chain's CDR3 is CSASLPPGTGGTDTQYF. CDR3 DNA sequence: TGCAGTGCTAGCCTCCCACCGGGGACAGGGGGCACAGATACGCAGTATTTT.

The J gene is TRBJ2-1, the V gene TRBV4-1; 14 nucleotides match TRBD2. Germline lookup yields CDR1 MGHRA and CDR2 YSYEKL. CDR3 size: 16 residues. V shed 1 base and J 8 bases; nucleotides not matched to a gene: 4. The CDR3: CASSQVEGLAGDEQFF. The CDR3 DNA is TGCGCCAGCAGCCAAGTAGAGGGACTAGCGGGAGATGAGCAGTTCTTC.

This clonotype has more than one count but fewer than ten. This sequence joins TRBV7-9 and TRBJ2-7; TRBD2 aligns across 8 bases. Germline CDR1 and CDR2: SEHNR and FQNEAQ (reference sequence). The CDR3 length is 14 residues. The V gene end was trimmed by 5 bases and the J gene end by 4 bases; junction bases not matched to a gene: 7. CDR3 bases: TGTGCCAGCAGCCGCAGCGGGAGTCAGTACGAGCAGTACTTC. It codes for CASSRSGSQYEQYF.

In this sample, this clonotype turned up a few times. The chain combines TRBV7-9 with TRBJ2-1; 8 bases are shared with TRBD2. Trimming cost V 4 bases and J 9 bases; bases outside gene matches: 11. CDR1 and CDR2 from the germline V gene are SEHNR and FQNEAQ (reference sequence). CDR3 size: 15 residues. CDR3 sequence reads: CASSSAGRGGAEQFF. Here the CDR3 DNA reads TGTGCCAGCAGCTCTGCCGGGAGGGGTGGTGCTGAGCAGTTCTTC.

This clonotype has more than one count but fewer than ten. The V call is TRBV5-1, the J call TRBJ1-4; D ambiguous. Germline lookup yields CDR1 SGHRS and CDR2 YFSETQ. The V end lost 0 bases, the J end lost 5 bases, and 14 bases lay between the germline ends. This CDR3 spans 16 amino acids. The CDR3 spells CASSLALPGANEKLFF. The CDR3, as DNA: TGCGCCAGCAGCTTGGCCCTCCCGGGAGCGAATGAAAAACTGTTTTTT.

This clonotype has just a few counts. The chain employs TRBV5-1 and TRBJ2-1; D ambiguous. The CDR3 sequence is 14 residues long. The V gene lost 3 bases and the J gene lost 4 bases, with 11 bases spanning the gap. Germline V gene lookup returns CDR1 SGHRS and CDR2 YFSETQ. The CDR3 region is CASSYQDLYNEQFF. CDR3 in DNA: TGCGCCAGCAGCTACCAGGACCTTTACAATGAGCAGTTCTTC.

This clonotype has a handful of counts. V and J are TRBV29-1 and TRBJ2-2, with TRBD1 as a possible D gene (6 bases). The germline gives CDR1 SQVTM, CDR2 ANQGSEA. The CDR3 spans 11 residues. The germline V and J ends were trimmed by 7 bases and 7 bases, with 10 bases remaining between them. The CDR3 DNA is TGCAGCGGAGGACAGTTCGGGGAGCTGTTTTTT. It is translated as CSGGQFGELFF.